The present TCR beta chain was sequenced within a study of blood T cell repertoires in COVID-19. Study-wide background: Italy, Spain and the United States were the sources of the convalescent and acute COVID-19 samples.

Germline values: CDR1 LGHNA, CDR2 YNFKEQ. The CDR3 is 14 amino acids. Trimming cost V 4 bases and J 6 bases; bases outside gene matches: 9. Participant ages covered about 18 to 95 years across 20 to 30 US areas. Participant-given clinical history determined each cohort assignment. This clone was observed a few times. The repertoire was sequenced with immunoSEQ multiplex PCR; TCRdb's copy has only in-frame clones and lacks some. The table has around 250,000 clones, approximately 90% seen once. The chain carries TRBV4-2 and TRBJ2-7; 7 nucleotides agree with TRBD2. This TCR was sampled from a middle-aged woman with acute COVID-19. Specimen: PBMCs or T cells enriched from blood (not recorded which). Here the CDR3 reads CASSRSAGEGEQYF. The DNA of the CDR3 is TGTGCCAGCAGCCGATCGGCGGGAGAGGGCGAGCAGTACTTC.